The rows below give T cell receptor beta chains drawn from one sample of a study of metastatic and nonmetastatic thyroid tumors. TCRdb reanalyzed the PCR reads with MiXCR. The sample shows more than 14,000 clones, roughly 25% of them seen only once. Sequencing used tumor tissue. The receptors were gathered from a female donor with papillary thyroid cancer or a benign thyroid nodule (not recorded which). Some clones in this sample may be carry-over from other donors' samples. Both conserved end residues are part of each CDR3. Fields, in order: D gene, clone size, J gene, V gene, CDR3 DNA, CDR3 protein. D genes are given only for firm matches. Clone size is stated in some rows and not others, as once, few, many or a class when expanded.

D gene: -; clone size: few; J gene: TRBJ2-7; V gene: TRBV6-1; CDR3 DNA: TGTGCCAGCAGCCGCGGACAGTGCACCTACGAGCAGTACTTC; CDR3 protein: CASSRGQCTYEQYF
D gene: TRBD1; clone size: few; J gene: TRBJ2-1; V gene: TRBV6-1; CDR3 DNA: TGTGCCAGCAGTAACTTGGGACAGGGGGCGCTCAATGAGCAGTTCTTC; CDR3 protein: CASSNLGQGALNEQFF
D gene: -; clone size: -; J gene: TRBJ1-2; V gene: TRBV20-1; CDR3 DNA: TGCAGTGCTAGTAACCCTCCGAGCGGGGCAGTCAACTATGGCTACACCTTC; CDR3 protein: CSASNPPSGAVNYGYTF
D gene: -; clone size: few; J gene: TRBJ1-3; V gene: TRBV28; CDR3 DNA: TGTGCCAGCAGTTTACAGGGTGGAAACACCATATATTTT; CDR3 protein: CASSLQGGNTIYF
D gene: -; clone size: -; J gene: TRBJ1-4; V gene: TRBV7-9; CDR3 DNA: TGTGCCAGCATGTTAGGATCCGGGACACGGAATGAAAAACTGTTTTTT; CDR3 protein: CASMLGSGTRNEKLFF
D gene: -; clone size: -; J gene: TRBJ2-7; V gene: TRBV6-1; CDR3 DNA: TGTGCTAGCAGTGAATTGACTAATCGCTACGAGCAGTACTTC; CDR3 protein: CASSELTNRYEQYF
D gene: TRBD1; clone size: many; J gene: TRBJ2-5; V gene: TRBV4-1; CDR3 DNA: TGCGCCAGCAGCCAAGAGGGGACAGCCGGTGGGACCCAGTACTTC; CDR3 protein: CASSQEGTAGGTQYF
D gene: TRBD1; clone size: medium-sized; J gene: TRBJ2-7; V gene: TRBV15; CDR3 DNA: TGTGCCACCAGCAGGACAGGGAGCTCCTACGAGCAGTACTTC; CDR3 protein: CATSRTGSSYEQYF
D gene: -; clone size: many; J gene: TRBJ2-5; V gene: TRBV20-1; CDR3 DNA: TGCAGTGCTATGGAAGGCTCCGGGCGGGCCCAGTACTTC; CDR3 protein: CSAMEGSGRAQYF
D gene: -; clone size: few; J gene: TRBJ2-2; V gene: TRBV6-5; CDR3 DNA: TGTGCCAGCAGTTACGAAGGTTACACCGGGGAGCTGTTTTTT; CDR3 protein: CASSYEGYTGELFF
D gene: TRBD1; clone size: once; J gene: TRBJ1-2; V gene: TRBV5-7; CDR3 DNA: TGTGCCAGCAGCCCCGGGACAGTTTATGGCTACACCTTC; CDR3 protein: CASSPGTVYGYTF
D gene: -; clone size: many; J gene: TRBJ2-4; V gene: TRBV6-1; CDR3 DNA: TGTGCCAGCAGTGAGTATGGGGCCCTAGCCAAAAACATTCAGTACTTC; CDR3 protein: CASSEYGALAKNIQYF
D gene: -; clone size: medium-sized; J gene: TRBJ2-7; V gene: TRBV2; CDR3 DNA: TGTGCCAGCAGTGGTTTGCAAGGGTCCTACGAGCAGTACTTC; CDR3 protein: CASSGLQGSYEQYF
D gene: TRBD2; clone size: -; J gene: TRBJ2-5; V gene: TRBV6-1; CDR3 DNA: TGTGCCAGCAGTGTGTCTAGCGGAAACCAAGAGACCCAGTACTTC; CDR3 protein: CASSVSSGNQETQYF
D gene: -; clone size: many; J gene: TRBJ1-2; V gene: TRBV29-1; CDR3 DNA: TGCAGCGCCTGGACGGTATTGGTGGGGGAGACACCGGGCTACACCTTC; CDR3 protein: CSAWTVLVGETPGYTF